The next 14 T cell receptor beta chains were all read from a single sample in a study of blood T cell repertoires in COVID-19. Measured with immunoSEQ multiplex PCR; TCRdb has only the in-frame clones, and not every one. The sample contains a few hundred thousand clones, 70% to 90% of which appear only once. Sample: peripheral blood. The receptor set was obtained from a woman aged 30 to 39 with COVID-19, enrolled during active disease.

This clone came up once. The chain carries TRBV29-1 and TRBJ1-1; D uncertain. The germline V and J ends were trimmed by 8 bases and 0 bases, with 13 bases remaining between them. The CDR3 consists of 13 residues. Germline V gene lookup returns CDR1 SQVTM and CDR2 ANQGSEA. The CDR3 DNA reads TGCAGCACCCGACACTCGCTGAACACTGAAGCTTTCTTT. Residues: CSTRHSLNTEAFF.

The chain has TRBV7-9 and TRBJ1-2; possible D gene TRBD1, 5 bases. In germline, CDR1 is SEHNR, CDR2 FQNEAQ (reference sequence). Between the trimmed V and J ends, which lost 5 bases and 2 bases, there was a span of 15 bases. This CDR3 has 15 amino acids. The CDR3 is CASSKETARNYGYTF. CDR3 nucleotide sequence: TGTGCCAGCAGCAAGGAGACAGCGCGAAACTATGGCTACACCTTC.

This chain links TRBV28 with TRBJ2-1; 11 nucleotides match TRBD2. The V segment lost 7 bases and the J segment 7 bases; nucleotides outside the gene matches: 18. CDR1 MDHEN and CDR2 SYDVKM come from the germline V gene. This CDR3 is 18 amino acids long. The CDR3 coding sequence is TGTGCCAGCATAGGAACTAGCGGGGGAGACCGGTTAAGGAATGAGCAGTTCTTC. Its translation is CASIGTSGGDRLRNEQFF.

Points on this clone: Other DNA sequences within the sample encode an identical CDR3. The genes are TRBV7-2 and TRBJ1-5; D gene ambiguous. The germline V gene has CDR1 SGHTA and CDR2 FQGNSA. V was cut by 1 base and J by 7 bases, with 5 bases left in between. The CDR3 covers 12 residues. CDR3 region: CASSLGGQPQHF. The DNA of the CDR3 is TGTGCCAGCAGCTTAGGAGGGCAGCCCCAGCATTTT.

The DNA for the CDR3 is TGTGCCAGCAGGCCCTACAGGGGGCCGGCCTACGAGCAGTACTTC. As protein: CASRPYRGPAYEQYF. The V gene is TRBV28, the J gene TRBJ2-7, with 9 bases that match TRBD1. The CDR3 length is 15 residues. Per germline, CDR1 MDHEN and CDR2 SYDVKM. V lost 6 bases to trimming and J lost 2 bases; unmatched junction nucleotides: 8.

The V call is TRBV7-9, the J call TRBJ2-2, with D unclear. The V end lost 6 bases, the J end lost 5 bases, and 13 bases lay between the germline ends. Germline V lookup: CDR1 SEHNR, CDR2 FQNEAQ (reference sequence). This CDR3 has 14 residues. CDR3 protein: CASRSASETGELFF. The CDR3 nucleotides read TGTGCCAGCAGATCGGCGAGCGAGACCGGGGAGCTGTTTTTT.

The chain uses TRBV11-3 and TRBJ2-1, with 8 bases matching TRBD1. The CDR3 contains 15 residues. CDR1 and CDR2 from the germline V gene are SGHNT and YENEEA. The junction had 11 bases not matched to a gene; V was cut back by 5 bases and J by 8 bases. The CDR3 nucleotides read TGTGCCAGCAGCCTGGGAGCAGGGGGCAGGGATGAGCAGTTCTTC. Protein product: CASSLGAGGRDEQFF.

The rearrangement uses TRBV6-2 or TRBV6-3 and TRBJ1-2; no definite D call. CDR1 is MNHEY and CDR2 is SVGEGT in the germline V gene. The CDR3 loop spans 13 amino acids. Between the trimmed V and J ends, which lost 4 bases and 4 bases, there was a span of 10 bases. CDR3 protein: CASSSPATYGYTF. CDR3 nucleotide sequence: TGTGCCAGCAGTTCCCCAGCGACCTATGGCTACACCTTC.

The gene calls are TRBV6-5 and TRBJ1-1, with 7 bases that match TRBD1. Per the germline V gene, CDR1 is MNHEY and CDR2 is SVGAGI. Unmatched junction bases numbered 4, after V lost 5 bases and J lost 1 base. This CDR3 has 14 amino acids. The CDR3 is CASSRTGPNTEAFF. CDR3 sequence (DNA): TGTGCCAGCAGTCGGACAGGTCCGAACACTGAAGCTTTCTTT.

This clone was found once. This chain joins TRBV18 and TRBJ2-4, with D possibly being TRBD1 (6 bases). V lost 3 bases and J lost 4, with 16 bases in between. Germline loops: CDR1 KGHSH, CDR2 LQKENI. This CDR3 contains 16 residues. The CDR3 DNA is TGTGCCAGCTCACCGCCTGGACAGACCTTAAAAAACATTCAGTACTTC. It translates to CASSPPGQTLKNIQYF.

V and J are TRBV4-1 and TRBJ2-2, with 10 bases identical to TRBD2. From germline, CDR1 is MGHRA and CDR2 YSYEKL. The CDR3 consists of 16 residues. J lost 3 bases, V lost 1 base, and 2 bases had no gene match. The CDR3 sequence: CASSQASGGYTGELFF. Written as DNA, the CDR3 is TGCGCCAGCAGCCAAGCTAGCGGGGGTTACACCGGGGAGCTGTTTTTT.

A word on this clone: The sample has other DNA sequences that encode this CDR3 too. V usage is TRBV19 and J usage is TRBJ2-2; D possibly corresponds to TRBD1 (5 bases). Germline CDR1 LNHDA, CDR2 SQIVND (reference sequence). Trimming removed 6 bases at V and 1 base at J, with 9 bases between. The CDR3 has 14 amino acids. CDR3: CASRLQGNTGELFF. The CDR3 DNA reads as TGTGCCAGTAGACTCCAGGGGAACACCGGGGAGCTGTTTTTT.

The rearrangement joins TRBV7-6 to TRBJ2-1; TRBD2 is a possible D gene (5 bases). Germline-derived CDR1 and CDR2 are SGHVS and FNYEAQ. The CDR3 extends over 17 amino acids. Trimming stripped 1 base from V and 3 bases from J, with 16 bases between. In DNA form, the CDR3 reads TGTGCCAGCAGCTTAGTGCGGGCAACCGGACTCTACAATGAGCAGTTCTTC. Its translation: CASSLVRATGLYNEQFF. The full variable domain, with the rest looked up from reference TRBV7-6 and TRBJ2-1, is GAGVSQSPRYKVTKRGQDVALRCDPISGHVSLYWYRQALGQGPEFLTYFNYEAQQDKSGLPNDRFSAERPEGSISTLTIQRTEQRDSAMYRCASSLVRATGLYNEQFFGPGTRLTVL.

This clone was picked up one time. CDR3 in DNA: TGTGCCACCAGCAGCCCCTATAGCGGTCCCACAGATACGCAGTATTTT. As protein: CATSSPYSGPTDTQYF. V is TRBV15 and J is TRBJ2-3, with D possibly matching TRBD2 (6 bases). This CDR3 has 16 amino acids. CDR1 and CDR2 (germline): LNHNV, YYDKDF (reference sequence). V lost 3 bases and J lost 2, with 15 bases in between.